This note documents a single TCR beta chain sequence. This could be a read error, since a much larger clone is one nucleotide away. V was trimmed by 4 bases and J by 4 bases, leaving 23 bases between them. Germline assignment: CDR1 KGHDR and CDR2 SFDVKD. This CDR3 has 18 amino acids. From the PCR reads, TCRdb re-called clones with MiXCR. The sample consists of approximately 39,000 clones, less than 25% of them appearing once. This sample is drawn from a study of metastatic and nonmetastatic thyroid tumors. No patient received treatment before thyroid surgery. The source of this sequence is a female donor with papillary thyroid cancer or a benign thyroid nodule (not recorded which). Some clones in this sample may be carry-over from other donors' samples. The chain couples TRBV24-1 to TRBJ2-3; D assignment may be TRBD1 or TRBD2 (7 bases each). The material sequenced was blood. CDR3 in amino acids: CATSERTGLEGVSDTQYF. The CDR3 DNA reads TGTGCCACCAGTGAGCGGACAGGACTAGAGGGAGTCTCAGATACGCAGTATTTT.